The clone carrying this T cell receptor beta chain was seen ten or more times. The antigen remains undetermined. In the original workflow: Using the CDR3 differences seen across clinicopathological groups, the authors built a distant-metastasis classifier for papillary thyroid cancer, which was meant to discriminate distant-metastatic patients. Using MiXCR, TCRdb re-called clones from the PCR reads. These V and J calls are TCRdb output, not the study's own analysis. Of 30,000 to 35,000 clones in the sample, over 14% were seen once. The data derive from a study of metastatic and nonmetastatic thyroid tumors. About the research overall: A comparison of repertoires was made across blood and tumor or nodule tissue from malignant and benign thyroid patients.

Trimming took 3 bases from V and 0 from J; bases not matched to a gene: 8. The CDR3 is 18 amino acids. Germline V gene data show CDR1 as SGHVS and CDR2 as FQNEAQ. No treatment had been given to any patient before thyroid surgery. General observations from the study: In blood and tumor, TCR beta diversity was reportedly significantly higher in malignant thyroid tumors than in benign nodules.

The receptor was derived from a male donor with papillary thyroid cancer or a benign thyroid nodule (not recorded which). Some clones in this sample may be carry-over from other donors' samples. The sample consisted of blood. The chain combines TRBV7-8 with TRBJ2-7; TRBD2 agrees at 13 bases. CDR3 sequence: CASSFPGLAGLSSYEQYF. In nucleotides, the CDR3 is TGTGCCAGCAGCTTCCCGGGACTAGCGGGATTAAGCTCCTACGAGCAGTACTTC. The whole variable domain, remainder taken from reference TRBV7-8 and TRBJ2-7, is GAGVSQSPRYKVAKRGQDVALRCDPISGHVSLFWYQQALGQGPEFLTYFQNEAQLDKSGLPSDRFFAERPEGSVSTLKIQRTQQEDSAVYLCASSFPGLAGLSSYEQYFGPGTRLTVT.